A single sample gave rise to the 4 T cell receptor beta chains below, sequenced in a study of blood T cell repertoires in COVID-19. The method was immunoSEQ multiplex PCR; TCRdb's version includes in-frame clones alone and lacks a portion of them. Among around 40,000 clones, approximately 85% were seen once, and the ten largest hold about a quarter. The sequenced material came from peripheral blood. The receptors were gathered from a man in his 70s with acute or convalescent COVID-19.

The rearrangement links TRBV4-1 to TRBJ2-7; D gene ambiguous. Germline V gives CDR1 MGHRA, CDR2 YSYEKL. CDR3 size: 18 residues. V was trimmed by 1 base and J by 2 bases, leaving 21 bases between them. The CDR3, as DNA: TGCGCCAGCAGCCAAGTTCCCCTGACTTGGCCAAGCACCTACGAGCAGTACTTC. Its translation: CASSQVPLTWPSTYEQYF.

The chain uses TRBV27 and TRBJ1-5; a possible D gene is TRBD1 (6 bases). The CDR3 spans 14 residues. V lost 5 bases and J 5 bases, leaving 13 bases between the germline ends. Germline V gene sequence: CDR1 MNHEY, CDR2 SMNVEV (reference sequence). The CDR3 DNA reads as TGTGCCAGCAGTCCCCACAACAGGGATCAGCCCCAGCATTTT. Protein sequence: CASSPHNRDQPQHF.

The rearrangement links TRBV5-4 to TRBJ2-1; the match to TRBD2 covers 8 bases. CDR1 and CDR2 (germline): SGHNT, YYREEE (reference sequence). The V and J ends lost 6 bases and 7 bases, in that order; junction bases with no gene match: 6. The CDR3 is made up of 13 amino acids. The CDR3: CASTLAGRNEQFF. The CDR3 DNA reads TGTGCCAGCACCTTAGCGGGAAGGAATGAGCAGTTCTTC.

This clone was detected only once. The chain is built from TRBV5-1 and TRBJ2-5, with D unclear. Germline V gives CDR1 SGHRS, CDR2 YFSETQ. The CDR3 runs to 11 residues. V lost 6 bases and J lost 0, with 3 bases in between. The CDR3 reads CASTYQETQYF. CDR3 coding DNA: TGCGCCAGCACGTACCAAGAGACCCAGTACTTC.